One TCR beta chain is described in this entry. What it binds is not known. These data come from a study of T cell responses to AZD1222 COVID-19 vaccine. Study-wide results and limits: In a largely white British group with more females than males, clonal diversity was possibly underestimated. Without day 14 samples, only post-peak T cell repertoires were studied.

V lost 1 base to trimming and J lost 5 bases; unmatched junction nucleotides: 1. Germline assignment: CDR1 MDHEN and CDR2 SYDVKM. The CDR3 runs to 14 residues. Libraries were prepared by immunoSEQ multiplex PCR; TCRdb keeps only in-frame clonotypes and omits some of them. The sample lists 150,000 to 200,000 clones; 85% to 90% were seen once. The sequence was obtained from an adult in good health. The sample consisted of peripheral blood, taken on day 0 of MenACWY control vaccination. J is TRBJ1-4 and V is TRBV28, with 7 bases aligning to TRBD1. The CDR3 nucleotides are TGTGCCAGCAGTTTATCAGGGGGGAATGAAAAACTGTTTTTT. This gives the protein CASSLSGGNEKLFF. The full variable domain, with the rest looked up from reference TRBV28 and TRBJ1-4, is DVKVTQSSRYLVKRTGEKVFLECVQDMDHENMFWYRQDPGLGLRLIYFSYDVKMKEKGDIPEGYSVSREKKERFSLILESASTNQTSMYLCASSLSGGNEKLFFGSGTQLSVL.